One TCR beta chain is described in this entry. Its matching antigen is unknown. CDR3 length: 15 amino acids. CDR1 and CDR2 from the germline V gene are GTSNPN and SVGIG (reference sequence). V shed 7 bases, J shed 4 bases, and the junction held 14 bases outside the gene matches. The sample comes from a study of T cell responses to AZD1222 COVID-19 vaccine. Study findings and constraints: Baseline seropositivity occurred in only 5 to 7 AZD1222 recipients.

Using immunoSEQ multiplex PCR, the repertoire was profiled, and TCRdb retains in-frame clones only, with some absent. The data hold 170,000 or so clones, with about 90% observed a single time. Specimen: peripheral blood, collected 28 days after the second AZD1222 dose. The receptor was isolated from an adult who received the AZD1222 COVID-19 vaccine. The chain has TRBV30 and TRBJ1-2; TRBD1 aligns across 8 bases. Written as DNA, the CDR3 is TGTGCCTCTTTTCTGTCGGACAGGGTGAGCTATGGCTACACCTTC. This sequence encodes CASFLSDRVSYGYTF.